Listed here are 27 T cell receptor beta chains from one sample, sequenced in a study of blood T cell repertoires in COVID-19 (TCRdb year 2020). The method behind the library was the immunoSEQ multiplex PCR assay. In TCRdb, the immuneACCESS table is reduced to in-frame sequences with V and J assigned. These tables do not hold every clone; where another copy was compared, an unresolved V gene accounts for under half, and the others remain unexplained. The sample yields 200,000 or so clones; roughly 80% were counted once. Of the sample, 13% to 15% is held by the ten largest clones. The sample taken for sequencing was peripheral blood. These receptor sequences come from a man aged 25-45 years with active or convalescent COVID-19.

The CDR3 nucleotides are TGTGCCAGCAAGGGGACAGGGGATCAGCCCCAGCATTTT. This codes for CASKGTGDQPQHF. The chain has TRBV6-4 and TRBJ1-5; 10 nucleotides line up with TRBD1. V lost 7 bases, J lost 5 bases, and 2 bases stayed unmatched. Germline CDR1 reads MRHNA; CDR2 reads SNTAGT. The CDR3 sequence is 13 residues long.

The sample holds one count of this clone. The chain carries TRBV9 and TRBJ2-1; 12 nucleotides line up with TRBD1. Germline values: CDR1 SGDLS, CDR2 YYNGEE. Trimming removed 0 bases from V and 6 bases from J; junction bases left unmatched: 1. This CDR3 is built from 15 residues. The chain's CDR3 is CASSVEGQGANEQFF. Here the CDR3 DNA reads TGTGCCAGCAGCGTAGAGGGACAGGGGGCCAATGAGCAGTTCTTC.

The chain joins TRBV30 to TRBJ2-7; 12 bases match TRBD2. This CDR3 has 18 residues. The germline gives CDR1 GTSNPN, CDR2 SVGIG (reference sequence). With 3 bases clipped from V and 2 bases from J, the junction kept 14 bases outside the gene matches. The CDR3 sequence is CAWSPPGLAGGPPYEQYF. The CDR3, as DNA: TGTGCCTGGAGCCCCCCGGGGCTAGCGGGAGGGCCTCCCTACGAGCAGTACTTC.

This clone appeared a few times. This chain joins TRBV6-1 and TRBJ2-5, with TRBD1 matching 9 bases. Germline V gene sequence: CDR1 MNHNS, CDR2 SASEGT. The CDR3 length is 16 residues. The V segment lost 0 bases and the J segment 5 bases; nucleotides outside the gene matches: 7. CDR3 residues: CASSEAQGQGAETQYF. The CDR3 region has the DNA TGTGCCAGCAGTGAAGCGCAGGGACAGGGAGCGGAGACCCAGTACTTC.

The chain employs TRBV6-5 and TRBJ2-7; 8 bases agree with TRBD1. The length of the CDR3 is 15 residues. Germline-derived CDR1 and CDR2 are MNHEY and SVGAGI. V gave up 2 bases and J gave up 0 bases; unmatched junction bases: 3. For the CDR3, the DNA is TGTGCCAGCAGTTACGCGCAGGGGGCCTCCTACGAGCAGTACTTC. It is translated as CASSYAQGASYEQYF.

This clone occurred once. This rearrangement joins TRBV18 to TRBJ1-2; 7 nucleotides align to TRBD1. The CDR3 is made up of 15 amino acids. After removal of 3 bases from V and 7 bases from J, the junction contained 11 bases not matched to a gene. Germline CDR1 and CDR2: KGHSH and LQKENI. The chain's CDR3 is CASSPPGGTVRGYTF. The DNA of the CDR3 is TGTGCCAGCTCACCCCCAGGGGGGACAGTTCGTGGCTACACCTTC.

This chain joins TRBV3-1 (or the pseudogene TRBV3-2) and TRBJ1-1, with D possibly matching TRBD1 (5 bases). Germline V lookup: CDR1 LGHDT, CDR2 YNNKEL (reference sequence). The CDR3 has 15 residues. V lost 0 bases and J 5 bases, leaving 13 bases between the germline ends. This CDR3 is CASSQDFTGNTEAFF. CDR3 nucleotides: TGTGCCAGCAGCCAAGATTTCACAGGCAATACTGAAGCTTTCTTT.

The chain combines TRBV11-3 with TRBJ1-5, with 11 bases aligning to TRBD1. The CDR3 consists of 15 residues. Germline V lookup: CDR1 SGHNT, CDR2 YENEEA. With V trimmed by 5 bases and J by 5 bases, 5 bases remained unmatched. Written as DNA, the CDR3 is TGTGCCAGCAGCCCCGGACAGGGGGCGCATCAGCCCCAGCATTTT. Protein sequence: CASSPGQGAHQPQHF.

Written as DNA, the CDR3 is TGTGCCAGCAGCTTGGTAACAGGCCAAGAGACCCAGTACTTC. It yields the protein CASSLVTGQETQYF. The chain links TRBV7-3 to TRBJ2-5; tentative D call: TRBD1 (5 bases). CDR3 length equals 14 residues. V lost 3 bases to trimming and J lost 1 base, with 9 bases between them. Germline CDR1 is SGHTA and CDR2 is FQGTGA.

A note on this clone: A read error may account for a junction end that differs from germline. The chain couples TRBV27 to TRBJ1-6, with 7 bases lining up with TRBD1. The CDR3 is 14 residues long. Per germline, CDR1 MNHEY and CDR2 SMNVEV (reference sequence). CDR3 sequence (DNA): TGTGCCAGCACTTTAGACAGGGTTAATTCACCCCTCCACTTT. It encodes CASTLDRVNSPLHF.

The V and J genes are TRBV14 and TRBJ1-2; D gene unclear. The CDR3 contains 18 residues. The V gene lost 2 bases and the J gene lost 2 bases, with 21 bases spanning the gap. Germline CDR1 and CDR2: SGHDN and FVKESK. The CDR3 sequence: CASSQRQIGSSANYGYTF. The CDR3 DNA follows: TGTGCCAGCAGCCAAAGGCAGATAGGGAGCAGCGCAAACTATGGCTACACCTTC.

This chain joins TRBV7-2 and TRBJ1-1, with D possibly TRBD1 on 6 matching bases. CDR1 is SGHTA and CDR2 is FQGNSA in the germline V gene. The CDR3 extends over 13 amino acids. V lost 8 bases, J lost 3 bases, and 13 bases lay in between. In nucleotides, the CDR3 is TGTGCCAGCCAAGGGGGAGTAGACACTGAAGCTTTCTTT. Translating gives CASQGGVDTEAFF.

The V gene is TRBV5-4, the J gene TRBJ2-6; 7 nucleotides line up with TRBD1. The germline V gene encodes CDR1 SGHNT and CDR2 YYREEE (reference sequence). The V segment lost 3 bases and the J segment 1 base; nucleotides outside the gene matches: 4. The CDR3 runs to 16 residues. The CDR3 region is CASSYNRGSGANVLTF. CDR3 DNA: TGTGCCAGCAGCTATAACAGGGGTTCTGGGGCCAACGTCCTGACTTTC.

This sequence joins TRBV28 and TRBJ1-6; tentative D call: TRBD1 (6 bases). The V gene's germline CDR1 is MDHEN and CDR2 SYDVKM. V lost 9 bases and J lost 7, with 16 bases in between. The CDR3 extends over 14 amino acids. The CDR3 protein is CASWGGAPNSPLHF. The CDR3 DNA follows: TGTGCCAGTTGGGGGGGCGCCCCCAATTCACCCCTCCACTTT.

This clone occurred once. The CDR3 sequence: CASSPSPGQGTEETQYF. The DNA of the CDR3 is TGTGCCAGCAGTCCCTCCCCGGGCCAGGGGACCGAAGAGACCCAGTACTTC. The chain employs TRBV6-6 and TRBJ2-5; the D gene is possibly TRBD1 (6 bases). Trimming removed 5 bases at V and 3 bases at J, with 22 bases between. CDR3 length: 17 residues. CDR1 is MNHNY, CDR2 SVGAGI, per germline (reference sequence).

The V call is TRBV5-1, the J call TRBJ2-3, with D perhaps TRBD2 (6 bases). Between the trimmed V and J ends, which lost 2 bases and 5 bases, there was a span of 18 bases. The CDR3 totals 16 residues. Germline CDR1 is SGHRS and CDR2 is YFSETQ. CDR3 in DNA: TGCGCCAGCAGCTTTGAGCCTTCCACCGGGAGAGATACGCAGTATTTT. It encodes CASSFEPSTGRDTQYF. Based on the CDR3 plus reference TRBV5-1 and TRBJ2-3, the full variable domain is KAGVTQTPRYLIKTRGQQVTLSCSPISGHRSVSWYQQTPGQGLQFLFEYFSETQRNKGNFPGRFSGRQFSNSRSEMNVSTLELGDSALYLCASSFEPSTGRDTQYFGPGTRLTVL.

This chain uses TRBV4-2 with TRBJ2-2; 8 bases agree with TRBD2. Germline-derived CDR1 and CDR2 are LGHNA and YNFKEQ. V shed 0 bases and J 7 bases; nucleotides not matched to a gene: 7. The CDR3 is 16 amino acids. The CDR3 nucleotides read TGTGCCAGCAGCCAAGACCCCGTCAGCGGGGGCGGGGAGCTGTTTTTT. It specifies CASSQDPVSGGGELFF.

The rearrangement links TRBV9 to TRBJ2-7; 9 positions match TRBD1. CDR3 length: 13 amino acids. CDR1 is SGDLS and CDR2 is YYNGEE in the germline V gene. Germline trimming cut 2 bases from V and 6 bases from J; bases unmatched to any gene: 3. DNA of the CDR3: TGTGCCAGCAGCGTGGGGACAGGGAGCGAGCAGTACGTC. Its translation is CASSVGTGSEQYV.

The chain uses TRBV3-1 (or the pseudogene TRBV3-2) and TRBJ1-3; D unclear. This CDR3 spans 14 amino acids. The V gene lost 1 base and the J gene lost 4 bases, with 8 bases spanning the gap. Germline CDR1 and CDR2: LGHDT and YNNKEL (reference sequence). The chain's CDR3 is CASSQVQIGNTIYF. The CDR3 DNA reads as TGTGCCAGCAGCCAAGTCCAAATCGGAAACACCATATATTTT.

The chain couples TRBV30 to TRBJ2-7, with D tentatively TRBD2 (7 bases). Germline V gene sequence: CDR1 GTSNPN, CDR2 SVGIG (reference sequence). The ends were cut back, 3 bases at V and 8 bases at J, with 26 bases in the middle. There are 16 residues in the CDR3. CDR3 sequence reads: CAWRPSGRGQSSKQYF. DNA for the CDR3: TGTGCCTGGAGGCCCTCCGGGCGGGGGCAGTCGTCCAAGCAGTACTTC.

The chain combines TRBV27 with TRBJ1-1, with a tentative D call TRBD1 (6 bases). Per germline, CDR1 MNHEY and CDR2 SMNVEV (reference sequence). The CDR3 runs to 15 residues. V lost 5 bases, J lost 5 bases, and 18 bases lay in between. This CDR3 is CASSTGHTRGTEAFF. The CDR3 DNA reads TGTGCCAGCAGTACGGGACATACCAGAGGGACTGAAGCTTTCTTT.

J is TRBJ2-2 and V is TRBV2; TRBD1 agrees at 7 bases. The CDR3 sequence is 12 residues long. The ends lost 8 bases at V and 4 bases at J; junction bases unmatched: 1. Germline V CDR1 and CDR2: SNHLY, FYNNEI. The CDR3 sequence: CASGTVTGELFF. Here the CDR3 DNA reads TGTGCCAGCGGGACAGTCACCGGGGAGCTGTTTTTT.

V is TRBV5-6 and J is TRBJ1-3, with D hard to call. The CDR3 consists of 15 residues. Germline-derived CDR1 and CDR2 are SGHDT and YYEEEE. V was trimmed by 0 bases and J by 0 bases, leaving 7 bases between them. CDR3 DNA: TGTGCCAGCAGCTTGGGGCCGGGCTCTGGAAACACCATATATTTT. It yields the protein CASSLGPGSGNTIYF.

CDR3 in DNA: TGTGCCAGCAGTCGAGGCCCGTCCTACGAGCAGTACTTC. Its protein product is CASSRGPSYEQYF. The J gene is TRBJ2-7, the V gene TRBV6-5; D is unresolved. V was trimmed by 5 bases and J by 1 base, leaving 9 bases between them. The CDR3 has 13 amino acids. Germline CDR1 MNHEY, CDR2 SVGAGI.

The genes are TRBV15 and TRBJ1-2; possible D gene TRBD1, 6 bases. CDR1 and CDR2 (germline): LNHNV, YYDKDF (reference sequence). V gave up 1 base and J gave up 0 bases, with 9 bases separating them. The CDR3 totals 15 residues. CDR3 DNA: TGTGCCACCAGCAGAGGGACAGTAACTAACTATGGCTACACCTTC. Amino acids: CATSRGTVTNYGYTF. Full variable domain (outside the CDR3, taken from reference TRBV15 and TRBJ1-2): DAMVIQNPRYQVTQFGKPVTLSCSQTLNHNVMYWYQQKSSQAPKLLFHYYDKDFNNEADTPDNFQSRRPNTSFCFLDIRSPGLGDTAMYLCATSRGTVTNYGYTFGSGTRLTVV.

The CDR3 is CASSGRVAGGVDTQYF. The DNA of the CDR3 is TGCGCCAGCAGTGGAAGGGTAGCGGGGGGAGTAGATACGCAGTATTTT. This chain links TRBV10-2 with TRBJ2-3; 10 nucleotides match TRBD2. In germline, CDR1 is WSHSY, CDR2 SAAADI. This CDR3 contains 16 residues. Germline trimming cut 4 bases from V and 5 bases from J; bases unmatched to any gene: 9.

The J gene is TRBJ2-4, the V gene TRBV11-3; TRBD2 aligns across 10 bases. The CDR3 has 16 amino acids. After removal of 0 bases from V and 6 bases from J, the junction contained 5 bases not matched to a gene. Germline CDR1 and CDR2: SGHNT and YENEEA. CDR3: CASSLDIAGGGNIQYF. The CDR3 DNA reads as TGTGCCAGCAGCTTAGACATAGCGGGAGGAGGAAACATTCAGTACTTC. Full variable domain (rest looked up from reference TRBV11-3 and TRBJ2-4): EAGVVQSPRYKIIEKKQPVAFWCNPISGHNTLYWYLQNLGQGPELLIRYENEEAVDDSQLPKDRFSAERLKGVDSTLKIQPAELGDSAVYLCASSLDIAGGGNIQYFGAGTRLSVL.